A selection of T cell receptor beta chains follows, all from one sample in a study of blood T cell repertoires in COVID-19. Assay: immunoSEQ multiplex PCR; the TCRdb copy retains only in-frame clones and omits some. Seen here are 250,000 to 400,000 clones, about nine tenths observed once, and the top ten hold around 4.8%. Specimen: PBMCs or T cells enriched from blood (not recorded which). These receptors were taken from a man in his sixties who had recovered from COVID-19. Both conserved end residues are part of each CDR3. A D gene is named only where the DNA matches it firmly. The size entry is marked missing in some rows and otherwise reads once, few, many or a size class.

CDR3 DNA: TGTGCCAGCATACTAGCGGGAGAAGATACGCAGTATTTT
CDR3 protein: CASILAGEDTQYF
J gene: TRBJ2-3
D gene: TRBD2
V gene: TRBV7-9
clone size: NA

CDR3 DNA: TGTGCCAGCAGAGTACAGGATAGGGCTTTCTTT
CDR3 protein: CASRVQDRAFF
J gene: TRBJ1-1
D gene: NA
V gene: TRBV6-5
clone size: few

CDR3 DNA: TGTGCCAGCTCACCCGGACAGGGTGTTAACTATGGCTACACCTTC
CDR3 protein: CASSPGQGVNYGYTF
J gene: TRBJ1-2
D gene: TRBD1
V gene: TRBV18
clone size: NA

CDR3 DNA: TGTGCCAGCCACTTTAGCGGGACTTCCTACGAGCAGTACTTC
CDR3 protein: CASHFSGTSYEQYF
J gene: TRBJ2-7
D gene: TRBD2
V gene: TRBV6-5
clone size: once

CDR3 DNA: TGTGCCAGCAGTCCAAGACCTCAGGGGATCGAGACCCAGTACTTC
CDR3 protein: CASSPRPQGIETQYF
J gene: TRBJ2-5
D gene: NA
V gene: TRBV27
clone size: once

CDR3 DNA: TGTGCCAGCAGCCTTCGGACTACTCAAGAGACCCAGTACTTC
CDR3 protein: CASSLRTTQETQYF
J gene: TRBJ2-5
D gene: NA
V gene: TRBV7-2
clone size: NA

CDR3 DNA: TGTGCCAGCAGCCCACACAGACCAACTAATGAAAAACTGTTTTTT
CDR3 protein: CASSPHRPTNEKLFF
J gene: TRBJ1-4
D gene: NA
V gene: TRBV3-1/TRBV3-2
clone size: NA

CDR3 DNA: TGTGCCAGCAGCTTGGCAGGGGGAGATCAGCCCCAGCATTTT
CDR3 protein: CASSLAGGDQPQHF
J gene: TRBJ1-5
D gene: TRBD1
V gene: TRBV7-3
clone size: NA

CDR3 DNA: TGCGCCAGCAGCTTGGGACTAGCGGGCGGCACAGATACGCAGTATTTT
CDR3 protein: CASSLGLAGGTDTQYF
J gene: TRBJ2-3
D gene: TRBD2
V gene: TRBV5-1
clone size: NA

CDR3 DNA: TGCGCCAGCAGCCAAGATTCAGGTGGCAATCAGCCCCAGCATTTT
CDR3 protein: CASSQDSGGNQPQHF
J gene: TRBJ1-5
D gene: NA
V gene: TRBV4-3
clone size: NA

CDR3 DNA: TGTGCCAGCAGTGATAGTCTAGCGGGTGATACGCAGTATTTT
CDR3 protein: CASSDSLAGDTQYF
J gene: TRBJ2-3
D gene: TRBD2
V gene: TRBV25-1
clone size: NA

CDR3 DNA: TGTGCCAGCAGCCGTCTTCTAGCGGCGAACACCGGGGAGCTGTTTTTT
CDR3 protein: CASSRLLAANTGELFF
J gene: TRBJ2-2
D gene: TRBD2
V gene: TRBV3-1/TRBV3-2
clone size: NA

CDR3 DNA: TGCAGCGTTGAGGGACTAGCGCAAAACAATGAGCAGTTCTTC
CDR3 protein: CSVEGLAQNNEQFF
J gene: TRBJ2-1
D gene: TRBD2
V gene: TRBV29-1
clone size: once

CDR3 DNA: TGTGCCAGCAGCAAAGCCGAAGACGGACGGGGGAGCACAGATACGCAGTATTTT
CDR3 protein: CASSKAEDGRGSTDTQYF
J gene: TRBJ2-3
D gene: NA
V gene: TRBV21-1
clone size: NA

CDR3 DNA: TGTGCCAGCAGCTTGGGACAGAACACCGGGGAGCTGTTTTTT
CDR3 protein: CASSLGQNTGELFF
J gene: TRBJ2-2
D gene: NA
V gene: TRBV7-9
clone size: once

CDR3 DNA: TGTGCCAGCCGGCAACAACAGGGGGCGAACACCGGGGAGCTGTTTTTT
CDR3 protein: CASRQQQGANTGELFF
J gene: TRBJ2-2
D gene: TRBD1
V gene: TRBV7-3
clone size: few

CDR3 DNA: TGTGCCAGCAGCTCTGTAGGACTAGCGGGAGCCGATACGCAGTATTTT
CDR3 protein: CASSSVGLAGADTQYF
J gene: TRBJ2-3
D gene: TRBD2
V gene: TRBV5-6
clone size: NA

CDR3 DNA: TGCGCCAGCAGCTTACCCGGGACAGGGGACTCACCCCTCCACTTT
CDR3 protein: CASSLPGTGDSPLHF
J gene: TRBJ1-6
D gene: TRBD1
V gene: TRBV5-1
clone size: once

CDR3 DNA: TGTGCCAGCAGCTTAGCCCAGAATCAGCCCCAGCATTTT
CDR3 protein: CASSLAQNQPQHF
J gene: TRBJ1-5
D gene: NA
V gene: TRBV7-2
clone size: few

CDR3 DNA: TGTGCCAGCACCCAATTGACAGGGACTGAAGCTTTCTTT
CDR3 protein: CASTQLTGTEAFF
J gene: TRBJ1-1
D gene: TRBD1
V gene: TRBV28
clone size: NA